This TCR beta chain was captured by sequencing in a study of early T cells in non-severe SARS-CoV-2 infection. A single record per CDR3 protein comes from TCRdb applying MiXCR to the 5' RACE reads. Found here are 100,000 to 140,000 distinct CDR3 sequences, around 10% of them singletons; the top ten hold approximately 6.9%. The germline V gene encodes CDR1 SQVTM and CDR2 ANQGSEA. Trimming cost V 6 bases and J 2 bases, with 10 bases left between them. CDR3 length: 12 residues. Sequenced: whole blood. This TCR derives from an adult who was a healthcare worker with PCR-confirmed SARS-CoV-2 infection or an uninfected control (not recorded which). The rearrangement uses TRBV29-1 and TRBJ1-2; D is unresolved. The CDR3 sequence: CSVTTGNYGYTF. In nucleotides, the CDR3 is TGCAGCGTAACGACGGGCAACTATGGCTACACCTTC. The full variable domain, completed using reference TRBV29-1 and TRBJ1-2, is SAVISQKPSRDICQRGTSLTIQCQVDSQVTMMFWYRQQPGQSLTLIATANQGSEATYESGFVIDKFPISRPNLTFSTLTVSNMSPEDSSIYLCSVTTGNYGYTFGSGTRLTVV.